A single sample gave rise to the 11 T cell receptor beta chains below, sequenced in a study of blood T cells in healthy people across ages. With a J-beta primer mix and a sample-barcoded 5' primer, a second PCR ran roughly 7 to 11 cycles. TCRdb reanalysed the 5' RACE reads using MiXCR and keeps one entry per CDR3 protein. The repertoire holds about 760,000 distinct CDR3 sequences, with 20% to 25% as singletons. The same sample was also studied in work on T cells of mothers and their children.

The source material was blood. The receptor source for this set is a boy under 18 in good health.

The rearrangement joins TRBV7-9 to TRBJ2-1; D is tentatively TRBD1 or TRBD2 (5 bases each). Gene TRBJ2-5 matches the end of the DNA better, so the J call may be wrong. Per the germline V gene, CDR1 is SEHNR and CDR2 is FQNEAQ (reference sequence). CDR3 length: 16 amino acids. The CDR3 region is CASSSIGEPGRETQYF. In DNA, the CDR3 is TGTGCCAGCAGCTCCATAGGGGAGCCAGGTCGGGAGACCCAGTACTTC.

The gene calls are TRBV20-1 and TRBJ2-4; D possibly uses TRBD1 or TRBD2 (5 bases each). The germline gives CDR1 DFQATT, CDR2 SNEGSKA (reference sequence). CDR3 length: 11 residues. Trimming stripped 0 bases from V and 10 bases from J, with 7 bases between. The CDR3 is CSARDWGIQYF. The CDR3 DNA sequence: TGCAGTGCTAGAGATTGGGGGATTCAGTACTTC.

This rearrangement joins TRBV7-2 to TRBJ2-1, with 10 positions matching TRBD1. The J segment lost 5 bases and the V segment lost 1 base, leaving 8 bases of the junction unmatched. Germline V gene lookup returns CDR1 SGHTA and CDR2 FQGNSA. This CDR3 has 17 residues. The CDR3 sequence is CASSLGGGTGVDNEQFF. The DNA for the CDR3 is TGTGCCAGCAGCTTAGGGGGGGGGACAGGGGTTGACAATGAGCAGTTCTTC. The complete variable domain, with remaining parts taken from reference TRBV7-2 and TRBJ2-1, reads GAGVSQSPSNKVTEKGKDVELRCDPISGHTALYWYRQSLGQGLEFLIYFQGNSAPDKSGLPSDRFSAERTGGSVSTLTIQRTQQEDSAVYLCASSLGGGTGVDNEQFFGPGTRLTVL.

The rearrangement joins TRBV11-2 to TRBJ2-3; D is ambiguous. Germline V lookup: CDR1 SGHAT, CDR2 FQNNGV. The CDR3 totals 15 residues. Deletions cut 1 base from V and 1 base from J, with 9 bases between. The CDR3 region is CASSLGTVGTDTQYF. The CDR3 region has the DNA TGTGCCAGCAGCTTAGGAACGGTCGGCACAGATACGCAGTATTTT. The variable domain in full, with the rest retrieved from reference TRBV11-2 and TRBJ2-3, is EAGVAQSPRYKIIEKRQSVAFWCNPISGHATLYWYQQILGQGPKLLIQFQNNGVVDDSQLPKDRFSAERLKGVDSTLKIQPAKLEDSAVYLCASSLGTVGTDTQYFGPGTRLTVL.

The chain uses TRBV6-2 or TRBV6-3 and TRBJ2-5; D could derive from TRBD1 or TRBD2 (6 bases each). The end of the DNA is better explained by TRBJ2-1, so the J call may be wrong. The CDR3 loop spans 21 amino acids. The germline V gene encodes CDR1 MNHEY and CDR2 SVGEGT. CDR3 coding DNA: TGTGCCAGCAGTTACTCCGGCGCAGGGGTGCAAGGGGGGCTGGGGTACAATGAGCAGTTCTTC. This gives the protein CASSYSGAGVQGGLGYNEQFF.

This chain connects TRBV15 to TRBJ2-3; D not resolved. V was clipped by 8 bases and J by 4 bases, with 16 bases between them. Germline V gene data show CDR1 as LNHNV and CDR2 as YYDKDF (reference sequence). CDR3 size: 14 residues. The CDR3 DNA follows: TGTGCCACCGGTCTGGCGGCGAGGCCAGATACGCAGTATTTT. Its translation: CATGLAARPDTQYF.

This sequence joins TRBV20-1 and TRBJ2-5; tentatively, D is TRBD2 (6 bases). Trimming cost V 2 bases and J 5 bases, with 18 bases left between them. The germline V gene encodes CDR1 DFQATT and CDR2 SNEGSKA (reference sequence). This CDR3 comprises 15 residues. The CDR3 nucleotides are TGCAGTGCTAGATTCCTCCGGGACTCCGGGGAGACCCAGTACTTC. Its protein is CSARFLRDSGETQYF.

The gene calls are TRBV7-9 and TRBJ1-4; D call uncertain. This CDR3 spans 16 amino acids. Germline CDR1 SEHNR, CDR2 FQNEAQ (reference sequence). The germline V and J ends were trimmed by 4 bases and 0 bases, with 12 bases remaining between them. CDR3 coding DNA: TGTGCCAGCAGCTACCCAAAGGGCGCAACTAATGAAAAACTGTTTTTT. The encoded protein is CASSYPKGATNEKLFF.

This clonotype occurred many times. The rearrangement links TRBV19 to TRBJ2-5; a weak D match, TRBD1 (6 bases). The V and J ends lost 6 bases and 2 bases respectively, with 13 bases between them. The V gene's germline CDR1 is LNHDA and CDR2 SQIVND (reference sequence). The CDR3 spans 14 residues. The CDR3 DNA sequence: TGTGCCAGTAGCCTAAGGACAGATCAAGAGACCCAGTACTTC. Its protein product is CASSLRTDQETQYF.

A few counts support this clonotype. The V and J genes are TRBV7-2 and TRBJ2-7; the match to TRBD2 covers 14 bases. After removal of 3 bases from V and 12 bases from J, the junction contained 4 bases not matched to a gene. Germline V lookup: CDR1 SGHTA, CDR2 FQGNSA. CDR3 length: 13 amino acids. In DNA form, the CDR3 reads TGTGCCAGCAGCTTGACTAGCGGGAGGGCCCCGTACTTC. The encoded protein is CASSLTSGRAPYF.

A note on this clonotype: At one boundary the junction diverges from the germline segment, which might be a read error. For the CDR3, the DNA is TGCGCCAGCAGCTTGGGCCCTGGGGCGGATAATTCGCCCCTCCACTTT. As protein: CASSLGPGADNSPLHF. The chain joins TRBV5-1 to TRBJ1-6, with D perhaps TRBD1 (5 bases). Germline V gene lookup returns CDR1 SGHRS and CDR2 YFSETQ. The CDR3 runs 16 residues. The variable domain in full, completed from reference TRBV5-1 and TRBJ1-6, reads KAGVTQTPRYLIKTRGQQVTLSCSPISGHRSVSWYQQTPGQGLQFLFEYFSETQRNKGNFPGRFSGRQFSNSRSEMNVSTLELGDSALYLCASSLGPGADNSPLHFGNGTRLTVT.